The 21 T cell receptor beta chains below all came from one sample that was sequenced in a study of shared clonotypes between healthy human individuals. The assay was immunoSEQ multiplex PCR, and TCRdb's table has in-frame clones only and misses some. Of roughly 2 million clones listed, 85% to 95% are singletons. Naive CD8 populations comprised CD45RO-negative cells positively selected for CCR7, excluding terminally differentiated effector memory CD45RA+ cells. The source material was naive CD8+ T cells sorted from blood. The receptors stem from a man between 18 and 35 years old in good health.

The chain joins TRBV19 to TRBJ2-5, with D perhaps matching TRBD1 or TRBD2 (5 bases each). Trimming left V 2 bases short and J 5 bases short, with 24 bases between. The CDR3 is made up of 18 amino acids. The germline V gene encodes CDR1 LNHDA and CDR2 SQIVND (reference sequence). CDR3 DNA sequence: TGTGCCAGTAGTATACTCCCCCTCTTGGGGGAGTTACAGGAGACCCAGTACTTC. Translated: CASSILPLLGELQETQYF.

The chain uses TRBV4-3 and TRBJ2-2; a possible D gene is TRBD1 (6 bases). CDR1 and CDR2 from the germline V gene are LGHNA and YSLEER. V lost 4 bases to trimming and J lost 6 bases, with 15 bases between them. The CDR3 sequence is 15 residues long. CDR3 protein: CASSPIQGRAGELFF. The CDR3 DNA reads TGCGCCAGCAGCCCAATACAGGGTCGGGCCGGGGAGCTGTTTTTT.

V and J are TRBV7-6 and TRBJ2-7; 10 nucleotides match TRBD1. CDR1 is SGHVS and CDR2 is FNYEAQ in the germline V gene. V shed 1 base and J 4 bases; nucleotides not matched to a gene: 7. This CDR3 spans 16 amino acids. CDR3 DNA: TGTGCCAGCAGCTTAGAGGAGTCGGACAGGGGGTACGAGCAGTACTTC. Residues: CASSLEESDRGYEQYF.

A remark on this clone: This same CDR3 is encoded by further DNA sequences in the sample. This rearrangement joins TRBV7-9 to TRBJ1-5; D gene ambiguous. V was shortened by 1 base and J by 6 bases, with 4 bases between the two germline ends. The CDR3 spans 12 residues. Germline V gene lookup returns CDR1 SEHNR and CDR2 FQNEAQ (reference sequence). CDR3 protein: CASSLGGQPQHF. CDR3 nucleotide sequence: TGTGCCAGCAGCTTAGGCGGTCAGCCCCAGCATTTT.

The chain carries TRBV27 and TRBJ1-6; D might be TRBD1 (6 bases). Germline lookup yields CDR1 MNHEY and CDR2 SMNVEV (reference sequence). V was pared by 4 bases and J by 6 bases, with 10 bases between. The CDR3 consists of 14 residues. As DNA, the CDR3 is TGTGCCAGCAGTTCACAGGGCCTTAATTCACCCCTCCACTTT. This gives the protein CASSSQGLNSPLHF.

The chain carries TRBV20-1 and TRBJ2-1; D call uncertain. The CDR3 spans 11 residues. In germline, CDR1 is DFQATT, CDR2 SNEGSKA (reference sequence). Trimming left V 6 bases short and J 8 bases short, with 11 bases between. The DNA of the CDR3 is TGCAGTGCGCCCGTATGGGATGAGCAGTTCTTC. Residues: CSAPVWDEQFF.

The chain recombines TRBV7-6 with TRBJ1-4, with 9 bases matching TRBD1. This CDR3 has 17 residues. V lost 3 bases and J lost 5; bases outside the gene matches: 10. CDR1 SGHVS and CDR2 FNYEAQ come from the germline V gene. CDR3 in amino acids: CASSFHGTGSINEKLFF. CDR3 bases: TGTGCCAGCAGCTTCCACGGGACAGGGAGTATCAATGAAAAACTGTTTTTT.

The chain couples TRBV4-1 to TRBJ2-7; TRBD1 is a possible D gene (6 bases). The CDR3 covers 15 residues. Germline CDR1 and CDR2: MGHRA and YSYEKL. V was clipped by 1 base and J by 4 bases, with 14 bases between them. The CDR3 nucleotides read TGCGCCAGCAGCCAAGCGCAGGGGTTCAGTTACGAGCAGTACTTC. Protein product: CASSQAQGFSYEQYF.

The chain employs TRBV7-2 and TRBJ2-2; D perhaps matches TRBD2 (5 bases). Trimming stripped 5 bases from V and 3 bases from J, with 13 bases between. Germline V gene data show CDR1 as SGHTA and CDR2 as FQGNSA. The CDR3 contains 15 residues. CDR3 DNA sequence: TGTGCCAGCAGCCCGACGGGCGGGTACACCGGGGAGCTGTTTTTT. This sequence encodes CASSPTGGYTGELFF.

V gene TRBV27 combines with J gene TRBJ2-7, with 8 bases that match TRBD1. J gave up 3 bases and V 5 bases, and 12 bases lay outside the gene matches. This CDR3 contains 16 residues. Germline lookup yields CDR1 MNHEY and CDR2 SMNVEV (reference sequence). CDR3 sequence (DNA): TGTGCCAGCAGTCCCCTGACAGGGGACTCGAACTACGAGCAGTACTTC. It specifies CASSPLTGDSNYEQYF.

This sequence joins TRBV5-4 and TRBJ2-1; no reliable D call. The V and J ends lost 1 base and 7 bases respectively, with 9 bases between them. This CDR3 contains 13 residues. Germline assignment: CDR1 SGHNT and CDR2 YYREEE (reference sequence). The CDR3 here is CASSLSQANEQFF. CDR3 nucleotide sequence: TGTGCCAGCAGCTTGAGCCAGGCAAATGAGCAGTTCTTC.

The chain employs TRBV19 and TRBJ2-7, with D unresolved. The germline CDR1 and CDR2 sequences are LNHDA and SQIVND (reference sequence). Trimming took 5 bases from V and 0 from J, leaving 8 bases between them. The CDR3 runs 13 residues. The CDR3 loop reads CASSWQVSYEQYF. The CDR3 DNA follows: TGTGCCAGTAGTTGGCAGGTCTCCTACGAGCAGTACTTC.

This clone has more than one count but fewer than ten. The V gene is TRBV7-2, the J gene TRBJ1-1; no definite D call. Germline V gene data show CDR1 as SGHTA and CDR2 as FQGNSA. The CDR3 is 11 residues long. Trimming took 4 bases from V and 6 from J, leaving 6 bases between them. The CDR3 loop reads CASSYRAEAFF. The CDR3 nucleotides read TGTGCCAGCAGCTACCGGGCTGAAGCTTTCTTT.

This chain uses TRBV19 with TRBJ2-1, with D hard to call. The V and J ends lost 3 bases and 3 bases respectively, with 6 bases between them. This CDR3 is built from 13 residues. CDR1 is LNHDA and CDR2 is SQIVND in the germline V gene (reference sequence). Here the CDR3 reads CASSIQHYNEQFF. CDR3 coding DNA: TGTGCCAGTAGTATCCAACACTACAATGAGCAGTTCTTC.

The gene calls are TRBV6-5 and TRBJ1-1, with 10 bases aligning to TRBD1. The CDR3 length is 15 residues. V lost 5 bases and J lost 3; bases outside the gene matches: 6. CDR1 is MNHEY and CDR2 is SVGAGI in the germline V gene. In nucleotides, the CDR3 is TGTGCCAGCAGTCCCCTGGGACAGGGGCACACTGAAGCTTTCTTT. Amino acid sequence: CASSPLGQGHTEAFF.

The chain couples TRBV5-6 to TRBJ2-1; D gene ambiguous. Germline CDR1 and CDR2: SGHDT and YYEEEE. The CDR3 covers 11 residues. V was clipped by 5 bases and J by 10 bases, with 10 bases between them. CDR3 sequence: CASSLAAEQFF. The CDR3 DNA reads TGTGCCAGCAGTCTTGCGGCGGAGCAGTTCTTC. The complete variable domain, with remaining parts taken from reference TRBV5-6 and TRBJ2-1, reads DAGVTQSPTHLIKTRGQQVTLRCSPKSGHDTVSWYQQALGQGPQFIFQYYEEEERQRGNFPDRFSGHQFPNYSSELNVNALLLGDSALYLCASSLAAEQFFGPGTRLTVL.

The chain links TRBV6-5 to TRBJ1-2, with D maybe TRBD1 (5 bases). Trimming pared 5 bases from V and 3 bases from J, leaving 13 bases between. Germline CDR1 and CDR2: MNHEY and SVGAGI. This CDR3 is 14 amino acids long. The DNA of the CDR3 is TGTGCCAGCAGTCCCCAGGGAGGTTACTATGGCTACACCTTC. Translating gives CASSPQGGYYGYTF.

The count of this clone is one. V gene TRBV15 combines with J gene TRBJ1-5; D possibly corresponds to TRBD1 (5 bases). Per germline, CDR1 LNHNV and CDR2 YYDKDF (reference sequence). Trimming removed 0 bases at V and 7 bases at J, with 13 bases between. The CDR3 has 15 amino acids. The CDR3 here is CATSRDWEGMQPQHF. CDR3 DNA sequence: TGTGCCACCAGCAGAGATTGGGAGGGGATGCAGCCCCAGCATTTT.

The J gene is TRBJ1-5, the V gene TRBV6-5; D remains unclear. This CDR3 comprises 16 residues. V was shortened by 2 bases and J by 4 bases, with 15 bases between the two germline ends. CDR1 and CDR2 (germline): MNHEY, SVGAGI. CDR3 region: CASSYTGRSRNQPQHF. The CDR3 DNA is TGTGCCAGCAGTTACACCGGGAGGTCCCGAAATCAGCCCCAGCATTTT.

The chain employs TRBV23-1 and TRBJ2-7; no firm D call. TRBV23-1 is an ORF, and what it does is uncertain. The length of the CDR3 is 12 residues. V dropped 7 bases and J dropped 3 bases, with 10 bases sitting between them. The CDR3, as DNA: TGCGCCAGCACCGTGCGGTACTACGAGCAGTACTTC. This encodes CASTVRYYEQYF.

The gene calls are TRBV5-6 and TRBJ2-1, with 9 bases fitting TRBD1. J was trimmed by 8 bases and V by 6 bases; bases with no gene match: 15. This CDR3 spans 16 amino acids. Germline lookup yields CDR1 SGHDT and CDR2 YYEEEE. The CDR3 here is CASNSLLQGAGDEQFF. The CDR3 coding sequence is TGTGCCAGCAACTCTCTACTACAGGGGGCTGGTGATGAGCAGTTCTTC.